These T cell receptor beta chains were read from a single sample in a study of blood T cell repertoires in COVID-19. Here immunoSEQ multiplex PCR was the method, and the copy in TCRdb shows in-frame clones only, minus some. This table has about 140,000 clones, about 85% appearing once. The sample taken for sequencing was peripheral blood. The receptor set was obtained from a human donor with acute or convalescent COVID-19. The donor label of this sample is uncertain. CDR3s include the opening cysteine and the closing phenylalanine or tryptophan. A D gene is named only where the DNA matches it firmly. A row's size may be missing; if present it is once, few, many or a size class.

NA TRBJ1-1 13 NA TRBV19 CASSFNRDTEAFF TGTGCCAGTAGTTTCAACAGGGACACTGAAGCTTTCTTT
NA TRBJ1-2 17 TRBD1 TRBV6-1 CASSEAGTGDGNYGYTF TGTGCCAGCAGTGAAGCCGGGACAGGGGATGGTAACTATGGCTACACCTTC
NA TRBJ1-2 15 NA TRBV7-6 CASSAHEGLIGGYTF TGTGCCAGCAGCGCCCACGAGGGTCTGATAGGGGGCTACACCTTC
NA TRBJ2-1 16 TRBD1 TRBV28 CASSFPGQGFYNEQFF TGTGCCAGCAGTTTCCCGGGACAGGGTTTCTACAATGAGCAGTTCTTC
NA TRBJ2-5 17 NA TRBV21-1 CASSTGTGDRTQETQYF TGTGCCAGCAGCACAGGGACAGGGGATAGAACACAAGAGACCCAGTACTTC
NA TRBJ2-4 13 NA TRBV6-5 CASARGRENIQYF TGTGCCAGCGCGCGGGGAAGGGAAAACATTCAGTACTTC
NA TRBJ2-3 15 TRBD2 TRBV7-2 CASSPGLAEWDTQYF TGTGCCAGCAGCCCGGGACTAGCGGAGTGGGATACGCAGTATTTT
NA TRBJ1-5 13 NA TRBV30 CAWSGGDIQPQHF TGTGCCTGGAGTGGAGGGGACATTCAGCCCCAGCATTTT
NA TRBJ2-3 15 TRBD1 TRBV6-5 CASSYSTGIPDTQYF TGTGCCAGCAGTTACTCGACAGGGATACCAGATACGCAGTATTTT
NA TRBJ1-1 14 NA TRBV2 CASSEVDRNTEAFF TGTGCCAGCAGTGAAGTGGACAGGAACACTGAAGCTTTCTTT
once TRBJ1-2 12 NA TRBV2 CASTPTGYGYTF TGTGCCAGCACTCCAACGGGTTATGGCTACACCTTC
NA TRBJ2-1 15 NA TRBV24-1 CATSDSGININEQFF TGTGCCACCAGTGATTCAGGGATCAACATCAATGAGCAGTTCTTC
NA TRBJ2-5 14 NA TRBV11-2 CASSRAVRGETQYF TGTGCCAGCAGCCGTGCTGTCCGCGGGGAGACCCAGTACTTC
NA TRBJ2-7 17 TRBD2 TRBV27 CASSLRRTAGGSYEQYF TGTGCCAGCAGTTTAAGGAGGACAGCGGGGGGCTCCTACGAGCAGTACTTC
once TRBJ1-5 14 TRBD1 TRBV3-1/TRBV3-2 CASSQAGGRQPQHF TGTGCCAGCAGCCAAGCAGGGGGTAGGCAGCCCCAGCATTTT
NA TRBJ1-5 13 NA TRBV7-2 CASSLAVNQPQHF TGTGCCAGCAGCCTGGCAGTTAATCAGCCCCAGCATTTT
NA TRBJ1-3 14 NA TRBV10-3 CAISDGSSGNTIYF TGTGCCATCAGTGACGGGAGCTCTGGAAACACCATATATTTT
NA TRBJ1-5 15 TRBD1 TRBV19 CAAAGTGMGNQPQHF TGTGCAGCCGCCGGGACAGGTATGGGCAATCAGCCCCAGCATTTT
NA TRBJ2-1 18 TRBD1 TRBV9 CASSVRQGRVGSNNEQFF TGTGCCAGCAGCGTGCGACAGGGACGGGTTGGTAGTAACAATGAGCAGTTCTTC
NA TRBJ1-1 15 NA TRBV10-3 CAISESGGADTEAFF TGTGCCATCAGTGAGTCGGGGGGGGCAGACACTGAAGCTTTCTTT
NA TRBJ1-2 14 NA TRBV19 CASSRRQTNYGYTF TGTGCCAGTAGTAGACGACAGACTAACTATGGCTACACCTTC
NA TRBJ1-5 16 TRBD1 TRBV3-1/TRBV3-2 CASSQGTGGGNQPQHF TGTGCCAGCAGCCAAGGGACAGGGGGCGGCAATCAGCCCCAGCATTTT
NA TRBJ2-5 11 NA TRBV18 CASSPEETQYF TGTGCCAGCTCACCCGAAGAGACCCAGTACTTC
once TRBJ1-2 16 NA TRBV6-2/TRBV6-3 CASSSTTGFWNYGYTF TGTGCCAGCAGTTCCACGACAGGCTTCTGGAACTATGGCTACACCTTC
NA TRBJ1-2 13 NA TRBV6-5 CASSYAYRDGYTF TGTGCCAGCAGTTACGCGTACAGGGACGGCTACACCTTC
NA TRBJ2-7 14 NA TRBV27 CASSFLGPGYEQYF TGTGCCAGCAGTTTCCTAGGCCCCGGCTACGAGCAGTACTTC
NA TRBJ2-4 14 NA TRBV11-2 CASSPRGREPGQYF TGTGCCAGCAGCCCCCGGGGGCGGGAGCCCGGACAGTACTTC
few TRBJ2-3 15 TRBD2 TRBV7-2 CASSFLAGVSDTQYF TGTGCCAGCAGCTTCCTAGCGGGAGTTTCAGATACGCAGTATTTT
NA TRBJ2-2 18 TRBD2 TRBV5-4 CAFSKGLAVNANTGELFF TGTGCCTTTTCTAAGGGGCTAGCGGTAAACGCGAACACCGGGGAGCTGTTTTTT
NA TRBJ2-6 18 TRBD1 TRBV19 CASIQWDRGTSGANVLTF TGTGCCAGTATTCAGTGGGACAGGGGTACCTCTGGGGCCAACGTCCTGACTTTC
NA TRBJ1-1 17 TRBD1 TRBV5-4 CASSPSGQGFIGTEAFF TGTGCCAGCAGCCCCTCGGGACAGGGTTTCATAGGGACTGAAGCTTTCTTT
NA TRBJ2-3 14 NA TRBV7-8 CASSGRLEGDTQYF TGTGCCAGCAGCGGGAGACTGGAGGGCGATACGCAGTATTTT
NA TRBJ1-5 13 NA TRBV28 CASNQQGTQPQHF TGTGCCAGCAACCAACAGGGAACTCAGCCCCAGCATTTT
few TRBJ2-1 13 TRBD2 TRBV28 CATSGTRINEQFF TGTGCCACCTCCGGGACTAGAATTAATGAGCAGTTCTTC
NA TRBJ1-2 16 NA TRBV7-2 CASSLLSGVRPYGYTF TGTGCCAGCAGCTTATTGAGCGGGGTAAGGCCCTATGGCTACACCTTC
NA TRBJ2-2 15 TRBD1 TRBV7-3 CASRLTGANTGELFF TGTGCCAGCAGATTAACAGGGGCGAACACCGGGGAGCTGTTTTTT
once TRBJ1-2 14 NA TRBV30 CAWSTDRSRAGYTF TGTGCCTGGAGTACAGACAGGTCTCGGGCTGGCTACACCTTC
NA TRBJ2-5 16 TRBD1 TRBV7-9 CASSFPPGQGTETQYF TGTGCCAGCAGCTTTCCGCCGGGACAGGGCACAGAGACCCAGTACTTC
NA TRBJ1-5 15 TRBD1 TRBV6-5 CASIRDRGSNQPQHF TGTGCCAGCATTCGGGACAGGGGGAGCAATCAGCCCCAGCATTTT
once TRBJ2-1 16 TRBD2 TRBV19 CASSIERGVSYNEQFF TGTGCCAGTAGTATTGAGCGGGGGGTCTCCTACAATGAGCAGTTCTTC
NA TRBJ1-1 16 TRBD1 TRBV5-6 CASSADRGQFGTEAFF TGTGCCAGCAGCGCCGACAGGGGGCAGTTTGGCACTGAAGCTTTCTTT
NA TRBJ2-1 14 NA TRBV29-1 CSVRRTGEAHEQFF TGCAGCGTCCGCAGGACTGGAGAAGCACATGAGCAGTTCTTC
NA TRBJ2-7 13 NA TRBV28 CASSLARDYEQYF TGTGCCAGCAGTTTGGCCAGGGACTACGAGCAGTACTTC
NA TRBJ2-3 13 NA TRBV3-1/TRBV3-2 CASSQVYSDTQYF TGTGCCAGCAGCCAAGTCTACTCAGATACGCAGTATTTT
NA TRBJ1-6 15 NA TRBV5-8 CASSLGQGYNSPLHF TGTGCCAGCAGCTTGGGTCAGGGCTATAATTCACCCCTCCACTTT